The sample holds a few counts of the clone carrying this TCR beta chain. Alongside a J-beta primer mix, a sample-barcoded 5' primer served in a second PCR lasting about 7 to 12 cycles. Each CDR3 protein gets one entry after TCRdb re-called the 5' RACE reads with MiXCR. This sample yields 750,000 to 950,000 distinct CDR3 sequences, of which about 26% are seen a single time; around 3% belongs to the top ten. Germline V gene lookup returns CDR1 MDHEN and CDR2 SYDVKM. V was cut by 3 bases and J by 14 bases, with 16 bases left in between. This CDR3 has 13 residues. This sample was taken from a study of blood T cells in healthy people across ages. These data are also associated with another study on T cells of mothers and their children.

This chain joins TRBV28 and TRBJ1-4; no definite D call. The clonotype comes from a boy under 18 in good health. The sequenced material came from blood. CDR3 protein: CASSFLVGRRLFF. In nucleotides, the CDR3 is TGTGCCAGCAGTTTCTTGGTAGGCCGCCGGCTGTTTTTT. Combining the CDR3 with reference TRBV28 and TRBJ1-4 gives the whole variable domain DVKVTQSSRYLVKRTGEKVFLECVQDMDHENMFWYRQDPGLGLRLIYFSYDVKMKEKGDIPEGYSVSREKKERFSLILESASTNQTSMYLCASSFLVGRRLFFGSGTQLSVL.